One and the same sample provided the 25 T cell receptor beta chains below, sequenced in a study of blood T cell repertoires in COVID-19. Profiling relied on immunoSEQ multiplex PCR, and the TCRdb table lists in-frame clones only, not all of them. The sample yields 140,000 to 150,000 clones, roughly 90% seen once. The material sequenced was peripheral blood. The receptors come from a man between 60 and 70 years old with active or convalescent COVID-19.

The DNA for the CDR3 is TGTGCCAGCAGATCCGGACTAGCGGGGGGCGCCGAGCAGTACTTC. This gives the protein CASRSGLAGGAEQYF. The J gene is TRBJ2-7, the V gene TRBV6-6; 14 bases match TRBD2. This CDR3 is built from 15 residues. The ends lost 6 bases at V and 6 bases at J; junction bases unmatched: 7. Germline V gives CDR1 MNHNY, CDR2 SVGAGI (reference sequence).

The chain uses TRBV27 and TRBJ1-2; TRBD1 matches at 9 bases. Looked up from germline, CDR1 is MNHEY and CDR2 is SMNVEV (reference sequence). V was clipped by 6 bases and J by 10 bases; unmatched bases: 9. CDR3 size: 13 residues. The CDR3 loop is CASSPGTGFAYTF. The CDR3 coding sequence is TGTGCCAGCAGCCCCGGGACAGGGTTTGCCTACACCTTC.

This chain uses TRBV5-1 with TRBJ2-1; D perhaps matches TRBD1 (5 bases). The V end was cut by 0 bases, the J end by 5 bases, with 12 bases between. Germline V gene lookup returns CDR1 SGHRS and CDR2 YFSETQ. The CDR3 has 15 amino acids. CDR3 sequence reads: CASSLEGVFDNEQFF. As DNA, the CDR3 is TGCGCCAGCAGCTTGGAAGGGGTTTTCGACAATGAGCAGTTCTTC.

CDR3 in amino acids: CASRRGWEKLFF. CDR3 nucleotides: TGTGCCAGCAGAAGGGGATGGGAAAAACTGTTTTTT. The chain employs TRBV12-3 or TRBV12-4 and TRBJ1-4; the D gene is possibly TRBD1 (5 bases). The CDR3 covers 12 residues. V lost 6 bases and J lost 8, with 10 bases in between.

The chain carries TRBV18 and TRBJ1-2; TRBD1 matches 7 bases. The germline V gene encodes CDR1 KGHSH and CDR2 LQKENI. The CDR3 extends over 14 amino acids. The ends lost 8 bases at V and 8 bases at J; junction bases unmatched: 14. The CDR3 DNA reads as TGTGCCAGCGATACCGGGACAGCTGTAGGGGGCTACACCTTC. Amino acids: CASDTGTAVGGYTF.

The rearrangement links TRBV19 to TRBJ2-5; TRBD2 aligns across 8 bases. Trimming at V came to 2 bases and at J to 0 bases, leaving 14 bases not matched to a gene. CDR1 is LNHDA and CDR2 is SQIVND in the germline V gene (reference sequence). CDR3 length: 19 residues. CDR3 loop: CASSISRAGAKSYQETQYF. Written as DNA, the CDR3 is TGTGCCAGTAGTATATCGCGAGCGGGGGCGAAATCGTACCAAGAGACCCAGTACTTC.

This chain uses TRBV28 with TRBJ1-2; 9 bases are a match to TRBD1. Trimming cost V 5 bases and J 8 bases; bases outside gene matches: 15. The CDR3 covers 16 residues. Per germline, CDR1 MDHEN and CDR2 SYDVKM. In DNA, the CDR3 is TGTGCCAGCAGTGTGGGGACAGGGTCGGTTGTTGGAGGCTACACCTTC. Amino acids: CASSVGTGSVVGGYTF.

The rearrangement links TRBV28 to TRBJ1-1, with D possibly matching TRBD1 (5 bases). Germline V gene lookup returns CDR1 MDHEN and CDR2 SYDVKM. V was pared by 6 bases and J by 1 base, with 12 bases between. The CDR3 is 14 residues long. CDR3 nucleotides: TGTGCCAGCAGCATGGGGGGGAGGAACACTGAAGCTTTCTTT. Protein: CASSMGGRNTEAFF.

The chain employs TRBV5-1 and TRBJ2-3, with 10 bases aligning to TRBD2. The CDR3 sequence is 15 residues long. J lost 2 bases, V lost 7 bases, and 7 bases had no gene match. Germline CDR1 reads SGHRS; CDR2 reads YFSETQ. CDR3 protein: CASRASGSLTDTQYF. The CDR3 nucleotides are TGCGCCAGCCGGGCTAGCGGGAGTCTCACAGATACGCAGTATTTT.

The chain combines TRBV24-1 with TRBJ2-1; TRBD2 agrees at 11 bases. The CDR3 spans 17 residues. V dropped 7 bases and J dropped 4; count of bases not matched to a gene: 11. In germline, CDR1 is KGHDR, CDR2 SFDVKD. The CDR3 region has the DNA TGTGCCACCAGCGGAGCTTCACTAGCGGGAGAGTACAATGAGCAGTTCTTC. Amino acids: CATSGASLAGEYNEQFF.

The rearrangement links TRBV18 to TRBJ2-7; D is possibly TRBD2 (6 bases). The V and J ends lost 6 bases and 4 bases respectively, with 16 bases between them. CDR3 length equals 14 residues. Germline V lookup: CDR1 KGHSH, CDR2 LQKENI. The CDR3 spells CASSSTSLSYEQYF. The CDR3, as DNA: TGTGCCAGCTCCTCGACTAGTTTATCTTACGAGCAGTACTTC.

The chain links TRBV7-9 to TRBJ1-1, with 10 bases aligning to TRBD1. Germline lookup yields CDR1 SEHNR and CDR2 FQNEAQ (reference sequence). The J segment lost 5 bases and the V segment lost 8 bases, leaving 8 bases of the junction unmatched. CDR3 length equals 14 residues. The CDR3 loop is CASDRGPANTEAFF. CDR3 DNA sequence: TGTGCCAGCGACAGGGGGCCGGCGAATACTGAAGCTTTCTTT.

CDR3 nucleotides: TGTGCCAGCAGCCTCAGGGGACAGGGTTATCAGCCCCAGCATTTT. Its protein product is CASSLRGQGYQPQHF. The V gene is TRBV2, the J gene TRBJ1-5; TRBD1 matches 9 bases. Per the germline V gene, CDR1 is SNHLY and CDR2 is FYNNEI. The CDR3 sequence is 15 residues long. V lost 6 bases, J lost 5 bases, and 8 bases stayed unmatched.

This CDR3 reads CATSLRPGQGADTQYF. CDR3 DNA: TGTGCCACCAGCCTTAGACCCGGACAGGGTGCAGATACGCAGTATTTT. The chain couples TRBV15 to TRBJ2-3, with 8 positions matching TRBD1. CDR3 length: 16 residues. V gave up 5 bases and J gave up 4 bases; unmatched junction bases: 11. Germline V gives CDR1 LNHNV, CDR2 YYDKDF (reference sequence).

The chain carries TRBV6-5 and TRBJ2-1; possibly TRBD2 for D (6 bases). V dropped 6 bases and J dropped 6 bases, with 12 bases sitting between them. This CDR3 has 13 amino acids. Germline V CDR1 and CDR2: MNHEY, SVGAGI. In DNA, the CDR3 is TGTGCCAGCAGAAGCGGGTGGGGCAATGAGCAGTTCTTC. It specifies CASRSGWGNEQFF.

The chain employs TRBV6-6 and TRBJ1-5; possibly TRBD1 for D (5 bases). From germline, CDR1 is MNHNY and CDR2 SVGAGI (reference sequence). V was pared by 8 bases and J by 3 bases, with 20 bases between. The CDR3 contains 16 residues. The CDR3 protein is CASSMGDSPFNQPQHF. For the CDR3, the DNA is TGTGCCAGCTCAATGGGGGACTCACCCTTCAATCAGCCCCAGCATTTT.

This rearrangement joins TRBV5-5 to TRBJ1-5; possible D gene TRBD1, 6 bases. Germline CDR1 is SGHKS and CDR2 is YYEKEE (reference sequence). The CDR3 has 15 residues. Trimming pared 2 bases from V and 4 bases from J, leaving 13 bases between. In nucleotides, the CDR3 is TGTGCCAGCAGCTTTAGGGGACAATGGAATCAGCCCCAGCATTTT. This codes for CASSFRGQWNQPQHF.

The CDR3 reads CASSQLAGRIYEQYF. DNA for the CDR3: TGTGCCAGCAGTCAGCTAGCGGGAAGGATCTACGAGCAGTACTTC. The chain employs TRBV14 and TRBJ2-7; 9 positions agree with TRBD2. There are 15 residues in the CDR3. The V segment lost 6 bases and the J segment 3 bases; nucleotides outside the gene matches: 9. Germline CDR1 reads SGHDN; CDR2 reads FVKESK.

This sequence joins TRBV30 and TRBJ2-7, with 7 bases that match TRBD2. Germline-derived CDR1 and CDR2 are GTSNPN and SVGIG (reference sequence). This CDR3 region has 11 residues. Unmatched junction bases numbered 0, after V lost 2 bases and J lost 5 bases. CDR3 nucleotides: TGTGCCTGGAGTCGGGGGGACGAGCAGTACTTC. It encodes CAWSRGDEQYF. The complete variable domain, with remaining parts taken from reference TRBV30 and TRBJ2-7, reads SQTIHQWPATLVQPVGSPLSLECTVEGTSNPNLYWYRQAAGRGLQLLFYSVGIGQISSEVPQNLSASRPQDRQFILSSKKLLLSDSGFYLCAWSRGDEQYFGPGTRLTVT.

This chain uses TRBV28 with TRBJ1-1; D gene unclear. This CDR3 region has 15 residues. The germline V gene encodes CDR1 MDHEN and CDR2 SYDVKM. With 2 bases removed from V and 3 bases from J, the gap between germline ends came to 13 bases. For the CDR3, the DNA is TGTGCCAGCAGTTTAACCCTCGGGATTCACACTGAAGCTTTCTTT. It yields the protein CASSLTLGIHTEAFF. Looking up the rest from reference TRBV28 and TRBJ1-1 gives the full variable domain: DVKVTQSSRYLVKRTGEKVFLECVQDMDHENMFWYRQDPGLGLRLIYFSYDVKMKEKGDIPEGYSVSREKKERFSLILESASTNQTSMYLCASSLTLGIHTEAFFGQGTRLTVV.

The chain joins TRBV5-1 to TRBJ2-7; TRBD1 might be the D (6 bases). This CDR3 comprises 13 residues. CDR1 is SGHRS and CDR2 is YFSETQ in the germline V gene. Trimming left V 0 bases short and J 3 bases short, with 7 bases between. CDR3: CASSLATGYEQYF. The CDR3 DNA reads TGCGCCAGCAGCTTGGCGACAGGCTACGAGCAGTACTTC. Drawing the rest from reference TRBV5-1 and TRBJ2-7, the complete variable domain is KAGVTQTPRYLIKTRGQQVTLSCSPISGHRSVSWYQQTPGQGLQFLFEYFSETQRNKGNFPGRFSGRQFSNSRSEMNVSTLELGDSALYLCASSLATGYEQYFGPGTRLTVT.

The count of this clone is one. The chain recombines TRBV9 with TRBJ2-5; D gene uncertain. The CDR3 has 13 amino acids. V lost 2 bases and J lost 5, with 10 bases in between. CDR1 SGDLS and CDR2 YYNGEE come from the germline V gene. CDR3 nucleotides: TGTGCCAGCAGCGTTACACCGTCCGAGACCCAGTACTTC. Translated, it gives CASSVTPSETQYF.

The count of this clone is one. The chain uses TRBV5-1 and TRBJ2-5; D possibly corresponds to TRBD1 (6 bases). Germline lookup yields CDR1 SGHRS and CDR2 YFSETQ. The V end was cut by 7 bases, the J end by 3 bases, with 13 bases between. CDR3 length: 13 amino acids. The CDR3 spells CASQQGLEETQYF. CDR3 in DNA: TGCGCCAGCCAGCAGGGGTTAGAAGAGACCCAGTACTTC.

DNA for the CDR3: TGTGCCAGCAGCGATGGACTAGCGGGTATGAACACCGGGGAGCTGTTTTTT. Encoded protein: CASSDGLAGMNTGELFF. The chain combines TRBV6-2 or TRBV6-3 with TRBJ2-2; the match to TRBD2 covers 11 bases. Trimming removed 6 bases from V and 1 base from J; junction bases left unmatched: 7. Germline CDR1 reads MNHEY; CDR2 reads SVGEGT. CDR3 length equals 17 residues.

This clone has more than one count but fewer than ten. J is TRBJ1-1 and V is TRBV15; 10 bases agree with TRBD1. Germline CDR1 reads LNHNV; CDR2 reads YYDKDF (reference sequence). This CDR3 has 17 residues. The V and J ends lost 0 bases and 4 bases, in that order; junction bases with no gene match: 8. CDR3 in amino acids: CATSRDPPGQGFTEAFF. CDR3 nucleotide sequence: TGTGCCACCAGCAGAGATCCCCCGGGACAGGGGTTCACTGAAGCTTTCTTT.